This T cell receptor beta chain derives from a study of CD8+CD57+ T cells in acquired aplastic anemia. Study details: Recorded DNA amounts for sorted CD4+ and CD8+ cells had an average of around 3 ug.

This clonotype has ten or more counts. Template material for TCR beta VDJ and CDR3 profiling consisted of genomic DNA. In TCRdb, the reads were re-called with MiXCR into one record per CDR3 protein. The sample includes some 200,000 distinct CDR3 sequences, roughly 33% of them seen just once. The CDR3 is 12 residues long. Germline-derived CDR1 and CDR2 are MNHNS and SASEGT. Trimming removed 6 bases from V and 5 bases from J; junction bases left unmatched: 4. The V gene is TRBV6-1, the J gene TRBJ2-7, with 7 bases fitting TRBD2. Sequencing input: sorted CD4+, CD8+, or CD8+CD57+ T cells (not recorded which) from PBMCs. The TCR was taken from a human donor in good health, serving as a control. CDR3 in amino acids: CASRAGVHEQYF. The CDR3 nucleotides read TGTGCCAGCAGGGCGGGAGTCCACGAGCAGTACTTC.